Listed here are 13 T cell receptor beta chains from one sample, sequenced in a study of vaccination and CD4 T cells after COVID-19. Treatment: approximately nine-day PBMC culture with coronavirus spike peptide pools or control peptides (ViraFEST assay). During the years 2011-2018, before the COVID-19 pandemic, the unexposed donor's CD4+ T cells were collected. Which antigens these TCRs recognize remains unknown. With the Oncomine TCR Beta short-read assay, DNA from cultured CD4+ T cells was sequenced. Investigators isolated genomic DNA from cultured CD4+ T cells. Each CDR3 protein gets one entry after TCRdb re-called the PCR reads with MiXCR. The sample holds some 8,600 distinct CDR3 sequences, about two fifths seen once. The specimen was CD4+ T cells from blood, cultured in vitro. These receptors were obtained from a human donor in good health.

In its sample, this clonotype was seen a few times. The CDR3 is CATSDLDTSLTTGELFF. The CDR3 nucleotides are TGTGCCACCAGTGATTTGGATACGTCATTAACAACCGGGGAGCTGTTTTTT. V gene TRBV24-1 combines with J gene TRBJ2-2; D remains unclear. The CDR3 loop spans 17 amino acids. V lost 0 bases to trimming and J lost 5 bases, with 15 bases between them. Germline V gives CDR1 KGHDR, CDR2 SFDVKD.

This clonotype is a singleton in its sample. This chain uses TRBV30 with TRBJ1-2, with D maybe TRBD1 (5 bases). This CDR3 spans 14 amino acids. The germline gives CDR1 GTSNPN, CDR2 SVGIG (reference sequence). The V gene lost 5 bases and the J gene lost 3 bases, with 16 bases spanning the gap. The CDR3 DNA is TGTGCCTGGGTGCGCGGAGGGGCGGACTATGGCTACACCTTC. As protein: CAWVRGGADYGYTF.

This clonotype showed up just a few times. V gene TRBV27 combines with J gene TRBJ1-2; D might be TRBD1 (6 bases). Germline values: CDR1 MNHEY, CDR2 SMNVEV (reference sequence). This CDR3 is built from 16 residues. Deletions cut 5 bases from V and 0 bases from J, with 16 bases between. Here the CDR3 reads CASSILMGAANYGYTF. In nucleotides, the CDR3 is TGTGCCAGCAGTATACTGATGGGGGCAGCTAACTATGGCTACACCTTC.

The V and J genes are TRBV5-4 and TRBJ2-5, with D tentatively TRBD1 (6 bases). Trimming took off 0 bases at V and 1 base at J, with 7 bases between the two ends. The CDR3 has 14 residues. Germline CDR1 reads SGHNT; CDR2 reads YYREEE (reference sequence). The CDR3 DNA follows: TGTGCCAGCAGCTTGGGAGGGGGCCAAGAGACCCAGTACTTC. Amino acid sequence: CASSLGGGQETQYF.

This clonotype was found a few times. The chain employs TRBV6-1 and TRBJ1-5; D might be TRBD1 (5 bases). Looked up from germline, CDR1 is MNHNS and CDR2 is SASEGT. The CDR3 has 13 residues. V was clipped by 3 bases and J by 10 bases, with 13 bases between them. DNA for the CDR3: TGTGCCAGCAGTGAGAGGAGGGGATTACCCCAGCATTTT. Its translation: CASSERRGLPQHF.

The chain joins TRBV19 to TRBJ2-7; D unclear. Per the germline V gene, CDR1 is LNHDA and CDR2 is SQIVND (reference sequence). This CDR3 is built from 16 residues. Trimming pared 5 bases from V and 0 bases from J, leaving 17 bases between. CDR3 coding DNA: TGTGCCAGTAGTCCCACTCCACGGAGAGACTCCTACGAGCAGTACTTC. It yields the protein CASSPTPRRDSYEQYF. Filled out from reference TRBV19 and TRBJ2-7, the complete variable domain reads DGGITQSPKYLFRKEGQNVTLSCEQNLNHDAMYWYRQDPGQGLRLIYYSQIVNDFQKGDIAEGYSVSREKKESFPLTVTSAQKNPTAFYLCASSPTPRRDSYEQYFGPGTRLTVT.

Only a few counts were recorded for this clonotype. The chain joins TRBV2 to TRBJ1-5; TRBD1 might be the D (5 bases). Trimming removed 6 bases from V and 0 bases from J, with 9 bases in between. Germline V lookup: CDR1 SNHLY, CDR2 FYNNEI. The CDR3 runs to 14 residues. The CDR3 reads CASRGGNSNQPQHF. For the CDR3, the DNA is TGTGCCAGCAGGGGGGGTAATAGCAATCAGCCCCAGCATTTT.

This sequence joins TRBV21-1 and TRBJ2-7; the table's TRBD1 call for D was not verified on the DNA. TRBV21-1 is a documented pseudogene. The CDR3 loop spans 12 amino acids. The CDR3 reads CAYYRGLCEQYF. Here the CDR3 DNA reads TGTGCCTACTACAGGGGGCTTTGCGAGCAGTACTTC.

This clonotype appeared a few times. The chain uses TRBV19 and TRBJ1-1, with D possibly being TRBD1 (5 bases). Trimming stripped 3 bases from V and 4 bases from J, with 18 bases between. The CDR3 covers 16 residues. CDR1 is LNHDA and CDR2 is SQIVND in the germline V gene (reference sequence). The CDR3 reads CASSIGASGRGTEAFF. The CDR3 DNA is TGTGCCAGTAGTATTGGGGCCAGTGGTAGAGGCACTGAAGCTTTCTTT.

In this sample, this clonotype turned up a few times. V is TRBV20-1 and J is TRBJ1-2; perhaps TRBD1 as D (6 bases). This CDR3 contains 13 residues. V lost 5 bases and J 7 bases, leaving 17 bases between the germline ends. Germline-derived CDR1 and CDR2 are DFQATT and SNEGSKA (reference sequence). CDR3 DNA sequence: TGCAGTGCTCCTCTAAGGGGGGGTGGTGGCTACACCTTC. It codes for CSAPLRGGGGYTF.

This clonotype was found a few times. The V gene is TRBV7-2, the J gene TRBJ2-3; TRBD2 agrees at 9 bases. V was pared by 2 bases and J by 4 bases, with 7 bases of the junction left unmatched. In germline, CDR1 is SGHTA, CDR2 FQGNSA. The CDR3 has 16 residues. The CDR3 DNA sequence: TGTGCCAGCAGCTTACTAGCGGGGTCCAGGGCAGATACGCAGTATTTT. Protein product: CASSLLAGSRADTQYF. Drawing the rest from reference TRBV7-2 and TRBJ2-3, the complete variable domain is GAGVSQSPSNKVTEKGKDVELRCDPISGHTALYWYRQSLGQGLEFLIYFQGNSAPDKSGLPSDRFSAERTGGSVSTLTIQRTQQEDSAVYLCASSLLAGSRADTQYFGPGTRLTVL.

V usage is TRBV19 and J usage is TRBJ1-6; 8 bases match TRBD1. The trim removed 7 bases at V and 7 bases at J, leaving 9 bases unmatched. The CDR3 has 15 amino acids. CDR1 LNHDA and CDR2 SQIVND come from the germline V gene (reference sequence). CDR3 protein: CASTPGQGRNSPLHF. The CDR3 DNA is TGTGCCAGTACCCCCGGACAGGGCCGAAATTCACCCCTCCACTTT.

This chain connects TRBV19 to TRBJ2-6, with unresolved D. V lost 7 bases and J lost 2, with 9 bases in between. The CDR3 has 14 residues. Germline V gene sequence: CDR1 LNHDA, CDR2 SQIVND (reference sequence). The CDR3 sequence: CASNRQPGANVLTF. The CDR3 DNA reads TGTGCCAGTAACAGACAACCTGGGGCCAACGTCCTGACTTTC.